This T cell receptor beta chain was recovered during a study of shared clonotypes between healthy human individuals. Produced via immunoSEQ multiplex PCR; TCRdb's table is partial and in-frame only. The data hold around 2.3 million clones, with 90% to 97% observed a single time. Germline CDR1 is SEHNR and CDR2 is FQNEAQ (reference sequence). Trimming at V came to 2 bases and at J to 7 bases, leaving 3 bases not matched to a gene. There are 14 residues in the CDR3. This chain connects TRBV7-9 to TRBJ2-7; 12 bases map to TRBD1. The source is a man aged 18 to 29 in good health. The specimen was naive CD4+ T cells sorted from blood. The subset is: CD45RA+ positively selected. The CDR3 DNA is TGTGCCAGCAGCTTACCGGGACAGGGGGCTGAGCAGTACTTC. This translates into CASSLPGQGAEQYF.